This entry lists 19 T cell receptor beta chains sequenced from one sample in a study of blood T cells in healthy people across ages. Combining a sample-barcoded 5' primer with a J-beta primer mix, a second PCR ran for roughly 7 to 12 cycles. A single record per CDR3 protein comes from TCRdb applying MiXCR to the 5' RACE reads. The data show about 780,000 distinct CDR3 sequences, 55% to 65% seen once. The sample taken for sequencing was blood. The receptors shown here come from a man between 25 and 39 years old in good health.

The chain combines TRBV18 with TRBJ2-3; D gene ambiguous. Germline CDR1 and CDR2: KGHSH and LQKENI. V lost 2 bases and J lost 6, with 6 bases in between. There are 12 residues in the CDR3. The CDR3 is CASSPTVDTQYF. The CDR3 region has the DNA TGTGCCAGCTCACCAACGGTGGATACGCAGTATTTT.

This clonotype was found once. The CDR3 sequence is CASRRLAGEHNEQFF. DNA for the CDR3: TGTGCCAGCAGACGACTAGCGGGGGAGCACAATGAGCAGTTCTTC. J is TRBJ2-1 and V is TRBV7-2; 12 nucleotides align to TRBD2. From germline, CDR1 is SGHTA and CDR2 FQGNSA. Germline trimming cut 6 bases from V and 5 bases from J; bases unmatched to any gene: 5. The CDR3 is 15 amino acids.

This clonotype was seen a handful of times. The V and J genes are TRBV5-1 and TRBJ2-3; D perhaps matches TRBD1 (6 bases). This CDR3 is built from 14 residues. Germline V gives CDR1 SGHRS, CDR2 YFSETQ. Trimming left V 5 bases short and J 2 bases short, with 12 bases between. The CDR3 here is CASRQGEDTDTQYF. The CDR3 bases are TGCGCCAGCAGACAGGGTGAGGACACAGATACGCAGTATTTT. The full variable domain, rest sourced from reference TRBV5-1 and TRBJ2-3, is KAGVTQTPRYLIKTRGQQVTLSCSPISGHRSVSWYQQTPGQGLQFLFEYFSETQRNKGNFPGRFSGRQFSNSRSEMNVSTLELGDSALYLCASRQGEDTDTQYFGPGTRLTVL.

This chain joins TRBV12-3 or TRBV12-4 and TRBJ1-4; D gene ambiguous. The germline V and J ends were trimmed by 6 bases and 5 bases, with 10 bases remaining between them. The CDR3 is 13 residues long. The CDR3 region is CASSGLLNEKLFF. In DNA, the CDR3 is TGTGCCAGCAGCGGACTGTTGAATGAAAAACTGTTTTTT.

Concerning this clonotype itself: The junction does not match germline at one end; this may be a read error. This rearrangement joins TRBV29-1 to TRBJ2-1, with 7 bases lining up with TRBD2. CDR3 size: 13 residues. The V gene's germline CDR1 is SQVTM and CDR2 ANQGSEA. CDR3 protein: CSVVRTRGNKQFF. The CDR3 DNA reads TGCAGCGTTGTTCGGACTAGAGGCAATAAGCAGTTCTTC.

The chain uses TRBV5-5 and TRBJ2-1; 8 bases line up with TRBD1. This CDR3 has 16 amino acids. V dropped 0 bases and J dropped 8; count of bases not matched to a gene: 10. The germline V gene encodes CDR1 SGHKS and CDR2 YYEKEE (reference sequence). CDR3 loop: CASSLGWTGFLYEQFF. The CDR3 coding sequence is TGTGCCAGCAGCTTGGGTTGGACAGGGTTTCTCTATGAGCAGTTCTTC.

J is TRBJ2-3 and V is TRBV12-3 or TRBV12-4; 10 nucleotides agree with TRBD1. The CDR3 extends over 15 amino acids. Losses at the gene ends were 3 bases for V and 6 bases for J; bases not matched to a gene: 6. The CDR3 sequence: CASSLGTGAGDTQYF. Here the CDR3 DNA reads TGTGCCAGCAGTTTGGGGACAGGGGCTGGGGATACGCAGTATTTT.

The rearrangement uses TRBV28 and TRBJ1-6, with D unresolved. The V end was cut by 8 bases, the J end by 7 bases, with 9 bases between. The CDR3 runs to 12 residues. CDR1 and CDR2 from the germline V gene are MDHEN and SYDVKM. The CDR3 DNA reads as TGTGCCAGCCTCTCCCCGAATTCACCCCTCCACTTT. This sequence encodes CASLSPNSPLHF.

The V and J genes are TRBV5-5 and TRBJ2-1, with D tentatively TRBD1 or TRBD2 (6 bases each). Germline V lookup: CDR1 SGHKS, CDR2 YYEKEE (reference sequence). The CDR3 runs 12 residues. V was cut by 4 bases and J by 11 bases, with 13 bases left in between. CDR3 in amino acids: CASSGGQGQQFF. CDR3 coding DNA: TGTGCCAGCAGCGGGGGGCAGGGTCAGCAGTTCTTC.

This clonotype was seen repeatedly, ten times or more. The chain links TRBV9 to TRBJ2-7; the D is unclear. Trimming removed 0 bases at V and 3 bases at J, with 13 bases between. The CDR3 loop spans 15 amino acids. Germline values: CDR1 SGDLS, CDR2 YYNGEE. DNA of the CDR3: TGTGCCAGCAGCGTAGCCGTAGGGCTAAACTACGAGCAGTACTTC. This translates into CASSVAVGLNYEQYF.

This rearrangement joins TRBV9 to TRBJ1-1; 11 nucleotides line up with TRBD1. This CDR3 is built from 15 residues. Germline CDR1 and CDR2: SGDLS and YYNGEE. J lost 5 bases, V lost 3 bases, and 6 bases had no gene match. As DNA, the CDR3 is TGTGCCAGCAGCGGTGGGACAGGGGGGTGGACTGAAGCTTTCTTT. It specifies CASSGGTGGWTEAFF.

This chain connects TRBV4-2 to TRBJ2-5, with 12 nucleotides matching TRBD2. Germline V gene lookup returns CDR1 LGHNA and CDR2 YNFKEQ. Trimming at V came to 0 bases and at J to 1 base, leaving 9 bases not matched to a gene. CDR3 size: 19 residues. The CDR3 DNA reads TGTGCCAGCAGCCAAGATTCAGGCCTAGCGGGGGGGATCCAAGAGACCCAGTACTTC. Encoded protein: CASSQDSGLAGGIQETQYF.

The chain recombines TRBV3-1 with TRBJ2-1, with TRBD2 matching over 8 bases. J lost 7 bases, V lost 1 base, and 6 bases had no gene match. CDR3 length: 15 residues. Germline V CDR1 and CDR2: LGHDT, YNNKEL (reference sequence). CDR3 DNA sequence: TGTGCCAGCAGCCAAGGCCGGTCGGGGGGGAATGAGCAGTTCTTC. It yields the protein CASSQGRSGGNEQFF.

The CDR3 DNA follows: TGTGCCATCAGTGAGAGCCGCGGGGAATACAACTATGGCTACACCTTC. Its protein product is CAISESRGEYNYGYTF. V is TRBV10-3 and J is TRBJ1-2; unclear D gene. Between the trimmed V and J ends, which lost 2 bases and 2 bases, there was a span of 15 bases. CDR1 and CDR2 (germline): ENHRY, SYGVKD. The CDR3 runs 16 residues.

The genes are TRBV28 and TRBJ2-7; tentatively, D is TRBD1 (6 bases). The CDR3 totals 15 residues. Germline lookup yields CDR1 MDHEN and CDR2 SYDVKM. The V and J ends lost 5 bases and 4 bases respectively, with 18 bases between them. The CDR3 is CASSPTNRAGYEQYF. The DNA for the CDR3 is TGTGCCAGCAGTCCGACCAACAGGGCAGGGTACGAGCAGTACTTC.

A few counts support this clonotype. DNA for the CDR3: TGCAGCGTTCCAGGGTTCGAGACCCAGTACTTC. Its translation: CSVPGFETQYF. This sequence joins TRBV29-1 and TRBJ2-5; D is perhaps TRBD1 (5 bases). With 5 bases removed from V and 5 bases from J, the gap between germline ends came to 9 bases. The CDR3 has 11 residues. Looked up from germline, CDR1 is SQVTM and CDR2 is ANQGSEA.

The CDR3: CASSVEGSGGLTDTQYF. The CDR3 DNA follows: TGTGCCAGCAGCGTGGAGGGTAGCGGGGGCCTCACAGATACGCAGTATTTT. The gene calls are TRBV9 and TRBJ2-3, with TRBD2 matching 9 bases. With 2 bases clipped from V and 2 bases from J, the junction kept 9 bases outside the gene matches. The CDR3 sequence is 17 residues long. Germline CDR1 reads SGDLS; CDR2 reads YYNGEE.

The chain uses TRBV9 and TRBJ2-3; D is undetermined. The CDR3 is 15 amino acids. V was shortened by 0 bases and J by 1 base, with 9 bases between the two germline ends. In germline, CDR1 is SGDLS, CDR2 YYNGEE. The CDR3 DNA sequence: TGTGCCAGCAGCGTAGATCCAGACGGCACAGATACGCAGTATTTT. This gives the protein CASSVDPDGTDTQYF. The entire variable domain, with the rest obtained from reference TRBV9 and TRBJ2-3, is as follows: DSGVTQTPKHLITATGQRVTLRCSPRSGDLSVYWYQQSLDQGLQFLIQYYNGEERAKGNILERFSAQQFPDLHSELNLSSLELGDSALYFCASSVDPDGTDTQYFGPGTRLTVL.

V is TRBV5-6 and J is TRBJ2-7; D is ambiguous. The CDR3 has 15 residues. V was clipped by 6 bases and J by 0 bases, with 16 bases between them. CDR1 SGHDT and CDR2 YYEEEE come from the germline V gene. The CDR3 region is CASNRMGWGSYEQYF. The CDR3 DNA follows: TGTGCCAGCAACCGGATGGGGTGGGGCTCCTACGAGCAGTACTTC.